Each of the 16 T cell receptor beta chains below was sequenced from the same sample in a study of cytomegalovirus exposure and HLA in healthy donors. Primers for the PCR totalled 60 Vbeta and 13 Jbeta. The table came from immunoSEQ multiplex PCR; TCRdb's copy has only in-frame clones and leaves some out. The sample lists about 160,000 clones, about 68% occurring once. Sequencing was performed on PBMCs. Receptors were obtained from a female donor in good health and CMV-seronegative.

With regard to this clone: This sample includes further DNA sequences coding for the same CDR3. In DNA, the CDR3 is TGTGCCAGCCCTCGGGACAGCAAAGAGACCCAGTACTTC. Its protein is CASPRDSKETQYF. The chain employs TRBV27 and TRBJ2-5; 7 bases are a match to TRBD1. Losses at the gene ends were 8 bases for V and 3 bases for J; bases not matched to a gene: 6. The CDR3 sequence is 13 residues long. From germline, CDR1 is MNHEY and CDR2 SMNVEV (reference sequence).

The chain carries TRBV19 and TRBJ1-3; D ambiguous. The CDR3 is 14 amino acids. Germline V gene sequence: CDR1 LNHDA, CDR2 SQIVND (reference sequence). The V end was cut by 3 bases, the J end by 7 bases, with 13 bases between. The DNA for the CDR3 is TGTGCCAGTAGTATTTCGACGGCGGCCAACACCATATATTTT. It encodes CASSISTAANTIYF.

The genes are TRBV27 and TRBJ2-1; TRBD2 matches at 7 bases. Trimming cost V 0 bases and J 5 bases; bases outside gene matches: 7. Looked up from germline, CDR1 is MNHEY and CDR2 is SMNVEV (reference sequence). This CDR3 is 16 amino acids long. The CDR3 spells CASSLSISREHNEQFF. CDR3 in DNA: TGTGCCAGCAGTTTATCAATCTCGCGGGAGCACAATGAGCAGTTCTTC.

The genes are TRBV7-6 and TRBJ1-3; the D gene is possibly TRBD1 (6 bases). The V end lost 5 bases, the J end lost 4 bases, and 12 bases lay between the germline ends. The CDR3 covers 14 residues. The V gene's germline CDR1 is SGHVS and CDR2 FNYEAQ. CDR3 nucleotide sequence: TGTGCCAGCAGCGCATCACAGGGAGGAAACACCATATATTTT. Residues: CASSASQGGNTIYF.

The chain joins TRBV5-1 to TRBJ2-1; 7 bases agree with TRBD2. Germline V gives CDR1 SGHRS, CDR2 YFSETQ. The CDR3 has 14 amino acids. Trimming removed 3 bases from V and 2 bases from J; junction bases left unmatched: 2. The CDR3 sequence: CASSYGGTYNEQFF. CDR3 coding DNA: TGCGCCAGCAGCTACGGGGGGACCTACAATGAGCAGTTCTTC.

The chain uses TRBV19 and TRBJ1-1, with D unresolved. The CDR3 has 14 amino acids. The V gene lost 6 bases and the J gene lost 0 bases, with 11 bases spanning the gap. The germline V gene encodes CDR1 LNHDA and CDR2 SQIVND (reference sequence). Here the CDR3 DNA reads TGTGCCAGTAGCAGGACGGGAATGAACACTGAAGCTTTCTTT. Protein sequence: CASSRTGMNTEAFF.

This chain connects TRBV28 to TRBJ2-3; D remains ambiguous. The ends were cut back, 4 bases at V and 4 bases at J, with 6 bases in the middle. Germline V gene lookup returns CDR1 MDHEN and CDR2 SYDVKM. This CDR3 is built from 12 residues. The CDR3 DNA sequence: TGTGCCAGCAGTTCGGGTTCAGATACGCAGTATTTT. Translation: CASSSGSDTQYF.

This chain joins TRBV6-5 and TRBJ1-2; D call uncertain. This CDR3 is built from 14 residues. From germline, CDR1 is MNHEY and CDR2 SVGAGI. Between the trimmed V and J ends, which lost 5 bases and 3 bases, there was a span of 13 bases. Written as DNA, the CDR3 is TGTGCCAGCAGTCCCACCGGGATTTACTATGGCTACACCTTC. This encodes CASSPTGIYYGYTF.

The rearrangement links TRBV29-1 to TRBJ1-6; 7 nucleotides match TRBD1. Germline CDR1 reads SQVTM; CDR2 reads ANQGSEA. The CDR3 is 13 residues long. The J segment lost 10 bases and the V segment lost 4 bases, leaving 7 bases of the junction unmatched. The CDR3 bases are TGCAGCGTTGGGGGGACAGAGGGCTCACCCCTCCACTTT. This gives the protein CSVGGTEGSPLHF.

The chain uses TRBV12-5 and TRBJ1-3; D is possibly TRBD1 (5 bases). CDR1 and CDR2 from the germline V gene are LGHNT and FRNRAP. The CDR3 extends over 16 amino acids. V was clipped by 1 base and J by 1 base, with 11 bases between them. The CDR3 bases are TGTGCTAGTGGTTTGGGGGGCAGAAGTTCTGGAAACACCATATATTTT. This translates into CASGLGGRSSGNTIYF.

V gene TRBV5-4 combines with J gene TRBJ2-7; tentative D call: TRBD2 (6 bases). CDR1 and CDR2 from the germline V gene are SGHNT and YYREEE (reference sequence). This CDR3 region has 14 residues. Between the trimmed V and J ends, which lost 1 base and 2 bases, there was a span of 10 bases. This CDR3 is CASSLWGDPYEQYF. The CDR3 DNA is TGTGCCAGCAGCTTGTGGGGGGACCCCTACGAGCAGTACTTC.

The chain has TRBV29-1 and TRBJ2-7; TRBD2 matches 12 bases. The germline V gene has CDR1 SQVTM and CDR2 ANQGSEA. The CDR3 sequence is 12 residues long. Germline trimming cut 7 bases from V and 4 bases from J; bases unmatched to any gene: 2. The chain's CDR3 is CSAGLAGYEQYF. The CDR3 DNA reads TGCAGCGCCGGACTAGCGGGATACGAGCAGTACTTC.

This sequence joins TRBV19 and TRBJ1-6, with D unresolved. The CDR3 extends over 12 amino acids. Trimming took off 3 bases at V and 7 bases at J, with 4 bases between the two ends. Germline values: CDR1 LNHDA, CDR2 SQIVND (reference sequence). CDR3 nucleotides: TGTGCCAGTAGTATGGGCAATTCACCCCTCCACTTT. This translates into CASSMGNSPLHF.

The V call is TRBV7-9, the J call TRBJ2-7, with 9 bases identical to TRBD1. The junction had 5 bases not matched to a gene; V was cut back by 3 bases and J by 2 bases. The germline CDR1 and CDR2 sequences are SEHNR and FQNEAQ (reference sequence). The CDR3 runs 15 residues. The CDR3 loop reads CASSLRTGETYEQYF. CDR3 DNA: TGTGCCAGCAGCTTGCGGACAGGGGAAACCTACGAGCAGTACTTC.

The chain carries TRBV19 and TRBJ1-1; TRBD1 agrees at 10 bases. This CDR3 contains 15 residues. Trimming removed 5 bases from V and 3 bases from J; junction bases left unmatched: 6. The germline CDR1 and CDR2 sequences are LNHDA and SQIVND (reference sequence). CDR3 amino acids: CASSPTGTGDTEAFF. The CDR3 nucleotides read TGTGCCAGTAGTCCCACCGGGACAGGGGACACTGAAGCTTTCTTT.

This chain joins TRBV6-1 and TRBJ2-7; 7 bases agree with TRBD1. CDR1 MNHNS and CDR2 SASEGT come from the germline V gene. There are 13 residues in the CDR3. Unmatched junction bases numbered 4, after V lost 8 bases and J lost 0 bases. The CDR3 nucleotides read TGTGCCAGCGGGGACAGTAGCTCCTACGAGCAGTACTTC. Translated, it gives CASGDSSSYEQYF.